Shown below are 25 T cell receptor beta chains from a single sample sequenced in a study of blood T cell repertoires in COVID-19. Data came from immunoSEQ multiplex PCR; TCRdb stores just in-frame clones and leaves some out. The top ten clones hold roughly 4.6% of a sample with some 100,000 clones, around nine tenths of them seen once. The sample comprised peripheral blood. The receptors were gathered from a human donor in a cohort sampled during active COVID-19.

The V and J genes are TRBV7-2 and TRBJ1-5; no clear D. V shed 5 bases and J shed 2 bases, with 13 bases lying between them. Germline V CDR1 and CDR2: SGHTA, FQGNSA. The CDR3 consists of 15 residues. Written as DNA, the CDR3 is TGTGCCAGCAGCCCCCAGGTCGGGGGCAATCAGCCCCAGCATTTT. It yields the protein CASSPQVGGNQPQHF.

This rearrangement joins TRBV19 to TRBJ1-5; 7 nucleotides agree with TRBD1. V was pared by 5 bases and J by 4 bases, with 5 bases of the junction left unmatched. Germline CDR1 reads LNHDA; CDR2 reads SQIVND (reference sequence). The CDR3 has 14 amino acids. The CDR3 loop is CASSLRTGNQPQHF. The CDR3 nucleotides read TGTGCCAGTAGTCTCAGGACAGGTAATCAGCCCCAGCATTTT.

This chain joins TRBV10-3 and TRBJ1-1; 9 positions match TRBD1. The CDR3 is 13 residues long. The V and J ends lost 7 bases and 4 bases, in that order; junction bases with no gene match: 4. Germline V CDR1 and CDR2: ENHRY, SYGVKD. The CDR3 is CAIKGTGTTEAFF. Here the CDR3 DNA reads TGTGCCATCAAAGGGACAGGGACCACTGAAGCTTTCTTT.

The chain is built from TRBV21-1 and TRBJ1-1; the table gives TRBD1 as D, unverified against the DNA. TRBV21-1 is tagged as a pseudogene. The CDR3 length is 12 residues. CDR3 region: CASPNGATEAFF. The CDR3 DNA sequence: TGTGCCAGCCCAAATGGGGCAACTGAAGCTTTCTTT.

This chain connects TRBV2 to TRBJ2-7, with 8 bases lining up with TRBD1. CDR3 length: 13 residues. The germline V gene has CDR1 SNHLY and CDR2 FYNNEI. The V segment lost 7 bases and the J segment 7 bases; nucleotides outside the gene matches: 9. This CDR3 is CASIQTGTGEQYF. DNA of the CDR3: TGTGCCAGCATTCAGACAGGGACAGGAGAGCAGTACTTC.

This clone showed up just once. In DNA, the CDR3 is TGCAGTGCTAGTACCGGACAGTTAGGTACGCAGTATTTT. Translated, it gives CSASTGQLGTQYF. This chain connects TRBV20-1 to TRBJ2-3; tentative D call: TRBD1 (6 bases). This CDR3 contains 13 residues. The V and J ends lost 3 bases and 8 bases respectively, with 15 bases between them. CDR1 DFQATT and CDR2 SNEGSKA come from the germline V gene (reference sequence).

The count of this clone is one. The chain employs TRBV30 and TRBJ1-2, with TRBD1 as a possible D gene (5 bases). CDR1 and CDR2 (germline): GTSNPN, SVGIG (reference sequence). CDR3 length equals 15 residues. Trimming shortened V by 1 base and J by 3 bases, and 15 bases separated the two germline ends. CDR3 sequence: CAWSAGTRADYGYTF. The CDR3 bases are TGTGCCTGGAGTGCCGGGACTAGGGCTGACTATGGCTACACCTTC.

In its sample, this clone was seen once. This chain connects TRBV3-1 (or the pseudogene TRBV3-2) to TRBJ1-5; TRBD1 matches at 8 bases. The CDR3 loop spans 21 amino acids. V lost 3 bases, J lost 0 bases, and 19 bases stayed unmatched. The germline CDR1 and CDR2 sequences are LGHDT and YNNKEL (reference sequence). The CDR3 bases are TGTGCCAGCAGCCAGAGTATAAGTGACAGGGGAAGGGGGCCTAGCAATCAGCCCCAGCATTTT. It encodes CASSQSISDRGRGPSNQPQHF.

The V and J genes are TRBV10-3 and TRBJ2-3, with 10 bases lining up with TRBD2. The CDR3 loop spans 18 amino acids. CDR1 and CDR2 from the germline V gene are ENHRY and SYGVKD. Unmatched junction bases numbered 8, after V lost 0 bases and J lost 2 bases. The CDR3 protein is CAISESRASGRITDTQYF. The CDR3 DNA reads as TGTGCCATCAGTGAGTCTAGGGCTAGCGGGAGAATCACAGATACGCAGTATTTT.

The CDR3 protein is CASSYAGTGRSDTQYF. CDR3 nucleotides: TGTGCCAGCAGCTACGCCGGGACAGGGAGGTCAGATACGCAGTATTTT. This chain uses TRBV5-5 with TRBJ2-3; 9 bases fit TRBD1. Germline-derived CDR1 and CDR2 are SGHKS and YYEKEE (reference sequence). Losses at the gene ends were 3 bases for V and 4 bases for J; bases not matched to a gene: 9. This CDR3 contains 16 residues.

J is TRBJ2-7 and V is TRBV5-8; D is unclear. CDR1 and CDR2 from the germline V gene are SGHTS and YDEGEE. There are 14 residues in the CDR3. V lost 2 bases and J lost 5, with 14 bases in between. CDR3 nucleotide sequence: TGTGCCAGCAGCTTTTATTTAGAAACCCACGAGCAGTACTTC. It encodes CASSFYLETHEQYF.

The chain couples TRBV5-1 to TRBJ2-2; weak D call: TRBD1 (5 bases). This CDR3 comprises 15 residues. Germline values: CDR1 SGHRS, CDR2 YFSETQ. Trimming shortened V by 2 bases and J by 4 bases, and 12 bases separated the two germline ends. The CDR3 loop is CASSFWGLVTGELFF. The CDR3 region has the DNA TGCGCCAGCAGCTTCTGGGGCCTCGTCACCGGGGAGCTGTTTTTT.

This chain connects TRBV19 to TRBJ1-3; D unclear. The V gene's germline CDR1 is LNHDA and CDR2 SQIVND (reference sequence). The CDR3 contains 18 residues. Trimming took 5 bases from V and 0 from J, leaving 20 bases between them. The CDR3, as DNA: TGTGCCAGTAGTTCTGGCGCGGGCGGGTTCAACTCTGGAAACACCATATATTTT. This gives the protein CASSSGAGGFNSGNTIYF.

In this sample, this clone turned up once. This rearrangement joins TRBV3-1 (or the pseudogene TRBV3-2) to TRBJ2-7, with D possibly matching TRBD1 (6 bases). The CDR3 covers 14 residues. The V end lost 2 bases, the J end lost 6 bases, and 14 bases lay between the germline ends. Germline CDR1 and CDR2: LGHDT and YNNKEL (reference sequence). CDR3 nucleotide sequence: TGTGCCAGCAGCCAATTCTGGGGGCCGGGCGAGCAGTACTTC. It specifies CASSQFWGPGEQYF.

This clone was counted once. The gene calls are TRBV6-2 or TRBV6-3 and TRBJ2-7, with a weak D call TRBD2 (6 bases). V lost 5 bases to trimming and J lost 0 bases, with 14 bases between them. The CDR3 sequence is 15 residues long. CDR1 is MNHEY and CDR2 is SVGEGT in the germline V gene. The CDR3 sequence is CASSPFTSNSYEQYF. CDR3 DNA sequence: TGTGCCAGCAGTCCCTTTACTAGCAACTCCTACGAGCAGTACTTC.

CDR3 bases: TGTGCCAGCAGCTTAGTGCCCTTCTTACAATTAGCCAAAAACATTCAGTACTTC. It codes for CASSLVPFLQLAKNIQYF. This chain joins TRBV7-2 and TRBJ2-4; no firm D call. The CDR3 has 18 residues. Per germline, CDR1 SGHTA and CDR2 FQGNSA. V was cut by 1 base and J by 0 bases, with 16 bases left in between. Drawing the rest from reference TRBV7-2 and TRBJ2-4, the complete variable domain is GAGVSQSPSNKVTEKGKDVELRCDPISGHTALYWYRQSLGQGLEFLIYFQGNSAPDKSGLPSDRFSAERTGGSVSTLTIQRTQQEDSAVYLCASSLVPFLQLAKNIQYFGAGTRLSVL.

The V and J genes are TRBV6-2 or TRBV6-3 and TRBJ1-5; D possibly corresponds to TRBD1 (5 bases). Germline CDR1 reads MNHEY; CDR2 reads SVGEGT. There are 16 residues in the CDR3. V shed 5 bases and J shed 4 bases, with 18 bases lying between them. This chain's CDR3 is CASSDQLTANNQPQHF. DNA for the CDR3: TGTGCCAGCAGTGACCAATTGACAGCTAATAATCAGCCCCAGCATTTT.

This chain links TRBV6-5 with TRBJ2-1, with unresolved D. V was cut by 2 bases and J by 3 bases, with 14 bases left in between. The CDR3 contains 16 residues. Germline V gives CDR1 MNHEY, CDR2 SVGAGI. The CDR3 DNA follows: TGTGCCAGCAGTTACGGTAGGAGTATTATCTACAATGAGCAGTTCTTC. Its translation is CASSYGRSIIYNEQFF.

The rearrangement joins TRBV30 to TRBJ1-1; D might be TRBD1 (5 bases). Germline V gene data show CDR1 as GTSNPN and CDR2 as SVGIG (reference sequence). V lost 2 bases, J lost 7 bases, and 11 bases lay in between. The length of the CDR3 is 12 residues. The CDR3 sequence is CAWSRGGVEAFF. For the CDR3, the DNA is TGTGCCTGGAGTCGGGGGGGGGTTGAAGCTTTCTTT. Looking up the rest from reference TRBV30 and TRBJ1-1 gives the full variable domain: SQTIHQWPATLVQPVGSPLSLECTVEGTSNPNLYWYRQAAGRGLQLLFYSVGIGQISSEVPQNLSASRPQDRQFILSSKKLLLSDSGFYLCAWSRGGVEAFFGQGTRLTVV.

This sequence joins TRBV3-1 (or the pseudogene TRBV3-2) and TRBJ2-7; tentatively, D is TRBD2 (5 bases). V was pared by 4 bases and J by 2 bases, with 15 bases between. The CDR3 length is 15 residues. Germline assignment: CDR1 LGHDT and CDR2 YNNKEL (reference sequence). The CDR3 coding sequence is TGTGCCAGCAGCCCACACGCGGGTGTAACCTACGAGCAGTACTTC. This translates into CASSPHAGVTYEQYF.

The V and J genes are TRBV6-2 or TRBV6-3 and TRBJ2-3, with D possibly matching TRBD1 (5 bases). The CDR3 contains 15 residues. V gave up 4 bases and J gave up 3 bases, with 14 bases separating them. The V gene's germline CDR1 is MNHEY and CDR2 SVGEGT. The CDR3 sequence is CASSSPQGLTDTQYF. The CDR3 bases are TGTGCCAGCAGTTCGCCCCAGGGTTTAACAGATACGCAGTATTTT.

This clone appeared a single time. The chain recombines TRBV7-3 with TRBJ2-7; 8 bases match TRBD2. The CDR3 runs 16 residues. From germline, CDR1 is SGHTA and CDR2 FQGTGA. Trimming took 3 bases from V and 8 from J; bases not matched to a gene: 15. The CDR3 protein is CASSFGNDVSGTKQYF. In DNA, the CDR3 is TGTGCCAGCAGCTTCGGGAATGATGTTAGCGGGACGAAGCAGTACTTC.

This chain connects TRBV27 to TRBJ2-7; TRBD2 matches at 10 bases. The germline gives CDR1 MNHEY, CDR2 SMNVEV (reference sequence). V gave up 4 bases and J gave up 2 bases; unmatched junction bases: 5. This CDR3 is built from 15 residues. CDR3 DNA: TGTGCCAGCAGTTCATTAGCGGGAGGAACCTACGAGCAGTACTTC. This encodes CASSSLAGGTYEQYF.

The chain combines TRBV7-9 with TRBJ1-2, with 9 bases lining up with TRBD1. Trimming cost V 0 bases and J 2 bases; bases outside gene matches: 4. Germline V gives CDR1 SEHNR, CDR2 FQNEAQ (reference sequence). The CDR3 runs 16 residues. The CDR3 here is CASSLAPGQGNYGYTF. The CDR3 nucleotides read TGTGCCAGCAGCTTAGCCCCCGGACAGGGGAACTATGGCTACACCTTC.

This sequence joins TRBV7-2 and TRBJ2-7, with D possibly TRBD1 on 6 matching bases. Germline CDR1 SGHTA, CDR2 FQGNSA. This CDR3 has 13 amino acids. With 3 bases removed from V and 5 bases from J, the gap between germline ends came to 11 bases. This CDR3 reads CASSFGRGHEQYF. CDR3 bases: TGTGCCAGCAGCTTTGGCAGGGGACACGAGCAGTACTTC.